Sequencing of this TCR beta chain was carried out in a study of blood T cell repertoires in COVID-19 (TCRdb year 2020). About the study as a whole: The collaborator samples originated in the United States, Italy and Spain and spanned the acute and convalescent phases of COVID-19. The sample metadata nearly always contained a de-identified subject ID, COVID-19 status, age in years and sex. The samples were drawn from two sources: the first 160 participants of the ongoing ImmuneRACE study, and over 950 subjects contributed by 6 global collaborators. The repertoires were released in a freely available public database meant as a resource for research on the immune response to SARS-CoV-2. Where HLA class I and class II types were available, the types were taken from metadata supplied by the sample provider, not from assay-based typing. The dataset comprised deeply sampled blood TCRbeta repertoires from subjects exposed to, actively infected with, or recovered from COVID-19. The material from the prospective study consisted of cDNA or gDNA derived from T cells, B-cell-depleted T cells, or PBMCs.

TCRbeta CDR3 regions were amplified from genomic DNA using the immunoSEQ Assay, a bias-controlled multiplex PCR. From the authors' description of their analysis: Within the assay, amplification of reference gene primers was used to estimate how many nucleated cells each sample contained. To quantify the absolute abundance of each unique TCRbeta CDR3 rearrangement, sequence reads were collapsed and filtered. For each sample, productive Simpson clonality was calculated as the square root of Simpson's diversity index across productive rearrangements. TCRdb's version of the immuneACCESS table is confined to in-frame rearrangements and falls short of the full clone set. An unresolved V gene accounts for under half of the shortfall where checked; the remainder is of unknown origin. That table furnishes V, J and clone size, whereas the DNA furnished D and trimming. This sample comprises approximately 200,000 clones, over 75% of them detected only once. The biggest ten clones account for approximately 8.7% of the sample.

Summary of the overall study and its limitations: The amount of clinical and demographic metadata varied by source and participant and was provided uncurated.

Participants in the prospective study were enrolled through a virtual design, were aged 18 to 89 years, and lived in 24 United States geographic areas. In the prospective study, participants were assigned to cohorts based on the clinical history participants reported in a screening survey and a study questionnaire. ImmuneRACE Cohort 3 recovered participants were defined by two consecutive negative NP/OP PCR tests, healthcare professional clearance, or symptom resolution. Each participant in the prospective study had whole blood, serum and a nasopharyngeal or oropharyngeal swab collected by mobile phlebotomists. Additional blood draws and questionnaires over an approximately two-month period could optionally be provided by prospective study participants. Before DNA extraction, blood samples from the prospective study were shipped at room temperature or frozen. The germline V gene encodes CDR1 SGHTA and CDR2 FQGNSA. Counted from cysteine to phenylalanine, this CDR3 has 18 amino acids. Only CDR3 DNA remains: 54 bases, in frame from the first base. From V the trimming removes 2 bases and from J it removes 5 bases, while the gene matches leave 16 bases of the junction unaccounted for.

With regard to this clone: What this receptor recognizes is not known. Base qualities are not provided; no much larger clone lies one nucleotide away.

The V and J segments used are TRBV7-2 and TRBJ1-2, with TRBD1 matching 8 junction bases. Material for sequencing was PBMCs or T cells enriched from blood (not recorded which). The sequence came from a man in his forties who had recovered from COVID-19. The sequenced DNA: TGTGCCAGCAGCTTAATAGGAGCGTCAGGGGGCGCGAGATATGGCTACACCTTC. The encoded protein is CASSLIGASGGARYGYTF.